This TCR beta chain was identified during a study of blood T cell repertoires in COVID-19. Study context: Acute and convalescent COVID-19 specimens originated in the United States, Italy and Spain. From T cells, B-cell-depleted T cells, or PBMCs came the material, which was cDNA or gDNA.

This CDR3 comprises 15 residues. The ends were cut back, 2 bases at V and 1 base at J, with 15 bases in the middle. From germline, CDR1 is GTSNPN and CDR2 SVGIG (reference sequence). Under the authors' procedure: Amplification of reference gene primers was used by the study to estimate nucleated cell counts. Here immunoSEQ multiplex PCR was the method, and the copy in TCRdb shows in-frame clones only, minus some. D and trimming come from the DNA, and the V and J calls and clone size come from that table. The table includes more than 200,000 clones, 88% detected once. V is TRBV30 and J is TRBJ2-7; tentatively, D is TRBD2 (6 bases). The material sequenced was peripheral blood. The receptor was isolated from a man aged 70-80 years with acute or convalescent COVID-19. Written as DNA, the CDR3 is TGTGCCTGGAGTCCTCGGGGACTTTTATCCTACGAGCAGTACTTC. Translated, it gives CAWSPRGLLSYEQYF.